These 24 T cell receptor beta chains were all obtained from the same sample, sequenced in a study of blood T cell repertoires in COVID-19. The protocol was immunoSEQ multiplex PCR, while the TCRdb copy is restricted to in-frame clones and leaves out a portion. The repertoire consists of fewer than 65,000 clones, with roughly 83% occurring once and the leading ten covering about 10%. Sequencing was carried out using peripheral blood. The receptors here all came from a man younger than 40 with COVID-19, enrolled during active disease.

The chain is built from TRBV28 and TRBJ1-5; D gene uncertain. Trimming took off 1 base at V and 3 bases at J, with 7 bases between the two ends. This CDR3 comprises 14 residues. Germline V lookup: CDR1 MDHEN, CDR2 SYDVKM. Written as DNA, the CDR3 is TGTGCCAGCAGTTTATCGGGGTACAATCAGCCCCAGCATTTT. Its protein is CASSLSGYNQPQHF.

This clone was counted at least ten times. The chain's CDR3 is CASSVRWGQGADEQFF. The CDR3 DNA follows: TGTGCCAGCAGCGTACGTTGGGGACAGGGGGCGGATGAGCAGTTCTTC. The chain employs TRBV9 and TRBJ2-1, with 12 positions matching TRBD1. This CDR3 is built from 16 residues. V shed 1 base, J shed 8 bases, and the junction held 7 bases outside the gene matches. Looked up from germline, CDR1 is SGDLS and CDR2 is YYNGEE.

The V and J genes are TRBV28 and TRBJ2-1, with TRBD2 identical over 8 bases. The junction had 15 bases not matched to a gene; V was cut back by 5 bases and J by 3 bases. The CDR3 length is 18 residues. Germline V gene lookup returns CDR1 MDHEN and CDR2 SYDVKM. The CDR3 DNA reads TGTGCCAGCAGTCCACTACTTTCGACTAGCGAGAACTACAATGAGCAGTTCTTC. Translated, it gives CASSPLLSTSENYNEQFF.

The chain recombines TRBV18 with TRBJ1-1, with 10 positions matching TRBD1. CDR1 and CDR2 from the germline V gene are KGHSH and LQKENI. J lost 7 bases, V lost 6 bases, and 8 bases had no gene match. The CDR3 loop spans 14 amino acids. CDR3 sequence: CASSTDRGFGEAFF. As DNA, the CDR3 is TGTGCCAGCTCTACGGACAGGGGGTTTGGTGAAGCTTTCTTT.

This rearrangement joins TRBV3-1 (or the pseudogene TRBV3-2) to TRBJ2-5; 12 nucleotides align to TRBD1. The germline V gene encodes CDR1 LGHDT and CDR2 YNNKEL (reference sequence). The CDR3 is 16 amino acids. Trimming removed 4 bases from V and 6 bases from J; junction bases left unmatched: 9. The CDR3: CASSPAGTGGRQTQYF. CDR3 DNA: TGTGCCAGCAGCCCCGCCGGGACAGGGGGCCGGCAGACCCAGTACTTC.

This clone turned up a few times. The chain carries TRBV5-4 and TRBJ1-1; 7 bases are a match to TRBD1. The V gene's germline CDR1 is SGHNT and CDR2 YYREEE (reference sequence). Trimming removed 0 bases from V and 4 bases from J; junction bases left unmatched: 9. The CDR3 loop spans 16 amino acids. The CDR3 DNA reads TGTGCCAGCAGCTTGGGAACAGGGGTAGGGTTCACTGAAGCTTTCTTT. It translates to CASSLGTGVGFTEAFF.

This chain uses TRBV28 with TRBJ1-2; D may be TRBD1 (5 bases). The CDR3 contains 15 residues. Trimming took off 4 bases at V and 1 base at J, with 13 bases between the two ends. Germline CDR1 MDHEN, CDR2 SYDVKM. The CDR3 DNA reads as TGTGCCAGCAGTTCAGGGCCAGCCCTTAACTATGGCTACACCTTC. It translates to CASSSGPALNYGYTF.

This rearrangement joins TRBV9 to TRBJ1-5, with a possible D match to TRBD1 (5 bases). Germline V lookup: CDR1 SGDLS, CDR2 YYNGEE. The CDR3 extends over 14 amino acids. Between the trimmed V and J ends, which lost 4 bases and 5 bases, there was a span of 13 bases. The CDR3 DNA reads TGTGCCAGCAGCCCCTCAGGGAACGATCAGCCCCAGCATTTT. Translating gives CASSPSGNDQPQHF.

The chain joins TRBV28 to TRBJ1-6, with D possibly matching TRBD1 (5 bases). Trimming cost V 3 bases and J 6 bases, with 15 bases left between them. Germline loops: CDR1 MDHEN, CDR2 SYDVKM. The CDR3 sequence is 16 residues long. The DNA of the CDR3 is TGTGCCAGCAGTTTCGGGGGAGTGGTCGGTAATTCACCCCTCCACTTT. Translation: CASSFGGVVGNSPLHF.

The chain joins TRBV6-5 to TRBJ2-7; D is undetermined. The CDR3 covers 14 residues. Trimming took off 0 bases at V and 0 bases at J, with 6 bases between the two ends. Germline V gene sequence: CDR1 MNHEY, CDR2 SVGAGI. CDR3 loop: CASSYSRISYEQYF. The CDR3 nucleotides are TGTGCCAGCAGTTACTCGCGGATCTCCTACGAGCAGTACTTC.

V and J are TRBV7-9 and TRBJ1-2; 7 bases line up with TRBD1. Germline CDR1 is SEHNR and CDR2 is FQNEAQ (reference sequence). After removal of 5 bases from V and 4 bases from J, the junction contained 10 bases not matched to a gene. The CDR3 has 15 residues. The CDR3 here is CASSNSTGASYGYTF. The CDR3 coding sequence is TGTGCCAGCAGCAATTCTACAGGGGCCTCCTATGGCTACACCTTC.

The chain uses TRBV7-2 and TRBJ1-4; D gene unclear. The germline V and J ends were trimmed by 2 bases and 7 bases, with 8 bases remaining between them. The CDR3 is made up of 13 amino acids. Per the germline V gene, CDR1 is SGHTA and CDR2 is FQGNSA. CDR3 amino acids: CASSLTGTEKLFF. In DNA form, the CDR3 reads TGTGCCAGCAGCTTAACCGGTACTGAAAAACTGTTTTTT.

The chain combines TRBV5-6 with TRBJ2-2; 9 nucleotides align to TRBD1. Germline CDR1 is SGHDT and CDR2 is YYEEEE. This CDR3 contains 18 residues. The V and J ends lost 1 base and 2 bases, in that order; junction bases with no gene match: 9. CDR3 sequence: CASSLYTGGLLNTGELFF. The CDR3 DNA reads TGTGCCAGCAGCTTGTATACAGGGGGCCTACTTAACACCGGGGAGCTGTTTTTT.

V is TRBV27 and J is TRBJ2-7; TRBD2 matches at 13 bases. The CDR3 totals 13 residues. Germline loops: CDR1 MNHEY, CDR2 SMNVEV (reference sequence). Trimming removed 6 bases from V and 9 bases from J; junction bases left unmatched: 5. CDR3 sequence (DNA): TGTGCCAGCAGCTGGGGACTAGCGGGACTGCAGTACTTC. It encodes CASSWGLAGLQYF.

The chain is built from TRBV28 and TRBJ1-1; no firm D call. V lost 10 bases and J lost 6, with 9 bases in between. Germline CDR1 is MDHEN and CDR2 is SYDVKM. The CDR3 runs 10 residues. CDR3 region: CATPRAEAFF. The CDR3 DNA reads as TGTGCCACCCCCCGGGCTGAAGCTTTCTTT.

This rearrangement joins TRBV5-1 to TRBJ1-1; no firm D call. This CDR3 comprises 15 residues. Trimming stripped 2 bases from V and 0 bases from J, with 11 bases between. Germline-derived CDR1 and CDR2 are SGHRS and YFSETQ. The CDR3 DNA follows: TGCGCCAGCAGCTTCGGCAGGCCAATGAACACTGAAGCTTTCTTT. Its translation is CASSFGRPMNTEAFF.

The J gene is TRBJ1-1, the V gene TRBV11-3, with D unclear. Germline V gene lookup returns CDR1 SGHNT and CDR2 YENEEA. The CDR3 length is 15 residues. Trimming removed 1 base from V and 1 base from J, with 10 bases in between. Written as DNA, the CDR3 is TGTGCCAGCAGCTTAGGCGAGGTCTCGAACACTGAAGCTTTCTTT. It yields the protein CASSLGEVSNTEAFF.

Notes on this clone: One junction end disagrees with the germline gene, perhaps due to a read error. The genes are TRBV25-1 and TRBJ2-7; no clear D. CDR1 is MGHDK and CDR2 is SYGVNS in the germline V gene. The CDR3 spans 14 residues. Here the CDR3 DNA reads TGTGCCGGCAGTGACGACGAGGTCGTTTACGAGCAGTACTTC. The encoded protein is CAGSDDEVVYEQYF.

V gene TRBV19 combines with J gene TRBJ1-1; 9 bases fit TRBD1. The junction had 6 bases not matched to a gene; V was cut back by 6 bases and J by 4 bases. CDR1 LNHDA and CDR2 SQIVND come from the germline V gene (reference sequence). The CDR3 runs 14 residues. The chain's CDR3 is CASRTGGSSTEAFF. The CDR3 bases are TGTGCCAGTAGGACAGGGGGGTCTAGCACTGAAGCTTTCTTT.

The rearrangement joins TRBV27 to TRBJ2-7, with D perhaps matching TRBD1 (6 bases). Germline assignment: CDR1 MNHEY and CDR2 SMNVEV (reference sequence). With 6 bases removed from V and 4 bases from J, the gap between germline ends came to 22 bases. The CDR3 runs 16 residues. CDR3 protein: CASSLDGQGHLYEQYF. The CDR3 DNA follows: TGTGCCAGCAGCCTAGATGGGCAGGGGCATTTATACGAGCAGTACTTC.

This chain joins TRBV9 and TRBJ2-7; 10 bases align to TRBD2. This CDR3 has 16 residues. Unmatched junction bases numbered 9, after V lost 0 bases and J lost 6 bases. The germline gives CDR1 SGDLS, CDR2 YYNGEE. CDR3 sequence: CASSVGAGGPGSEQYF. The DNA of the CDR3 is TGTGCCAGCAGCGTAGGAGCGGGAGGGCCTGGTAGCGAGCAGTACTTC.

This sequence joins TRBV11-2 and TRBJ2-1, with TRBD1 as a possible D gene (5 bases). The CDR3 sequence is 14 residues long. CDR1 and CDR2 (germline): SGHAT, FQNNGV. Deletions cut 3 bases from V and 3 bases from J, with 9 bases between. In DNA form, the CDR3 reads TGTGCCAGCAGCTTTGGGGCCGACTACAATGAGCAGTTCTTC. Translated, it gives CASSFGADYNEQFF.

The chain carries TRBV2 and TRBJ2-3; 8 bases agree with TRBD2. In germline, CDR1 is SNHLY, CDR2 FYNNEI. V shed 8 bases, J shed 3 bases, and the junction held 10 bases outside the gene matches. CDR3 length: 15 residues. The CDR3 region has the DNA TGTGCCAGCGCGGGAGGTTTGGCAAGAACAGATACGCAGTATTTT. It encodes CASAGGLARTDTQYF.

The rearrangement joins TRBV15 to TRBJ2-5; perhaps TRBD2 as D (5 bases). The V and J ends lost 5 bases and 5 bases respectively, with 15 bases between them. The CDR3 has 14 amino acids. Germline CDR1 reads LNHNV; CDR2 reads YYDKDF (reference sequence). CDR3 DNA sequence: TGTGCCACCAGCGGGAGAGAGGGCGCGGAGACCCAGTACTTC. Amino acids: CATSGREGAETQYF.